These 10 T cell receptor beta chains were all obtained from the same sample, sequenced in a study of Graves' ophthalmopathy and Graves' hyperthyroidism. Amplification from RNA transcripts yielded the TCR beta CDR3 regions. HTBI-primed first-round RT-PCR preceded second-round multiplex PCR. Each CDR3 protein gets one entry after TCRdb re-called the multiplex PCR reads with MiXCR. The table shows approximately 540,000 distinct CDR3 sequences, with about 35% occurring only once. The specimen sequenced was peripheral blood or thyroid tissue (not recorded which). The receptors shown here come from an adult man with Graves' hyperthyroidism.

The CDR3 here is CASSHLTDTQYF. CDR3 nucleotides: TGTGCCAGCAGCCATCTAACAGATACGCAGTATTTT. The rearrangement links TRBV11-2 to TRBJ2-3; D is undetermined. V dropped 5 bases and J dropped 3 bases, with 6 bases sitting between them. CDR1 is SGHAT, CDR2 FQNNGV, per germline. The CDR3 is 12 residues long.

This rearrangement joins TRBV7-9 to TRBJ1-3; perhaps TRBD1 as D (5 bases). With 8 bases removed from V and 0 bases from J, the gap between germline ends came to 11 bases. CDR3 length equals 14 residues. The germline V gene has CDR1 SEHNR and CDR2 FQNEAQ (reference sequence). The CDR3 loop reads CASWGGFSGNTIYF. The CDR3 nucleotides read TGTGCCAGCTGGGGGGGATTCTCTGGAAACACCATATATTTT.

This clonotype was seen a handful of times. V and J are TRBV3-1 and TRBJ2-7, with TRBD2 as a possible D gene (7 bases). V gave up 8 bases and J gave up 6 bases, with 20 bases separating them. This CDR3 region has 14 residues. Germline CDR1 reads LGHDT; CDR2 reads YNNKEL (reference sequence). Here the CDR3 reads CASVDRGASSEQYF. For the CDR3, the DNA is TGTGCCAGCGTGGACCGGGGGGCCTCCAGCGAGCAGTACTTC.

This clonotype was observed a handful of times. V and J are TRBV7-3 and TRBJ2-1, with D possibly being TRBD2 (6 bases). Trimming stripped 6 bases from V and 6 bases from J, with 12 bases between. The germline V gene encodes CDR1 SGHTA and CDR2 FQGTGA. This CDR3 spans 13 amino acids. CDR3 nucleotides: TGTGCCAGCAGTTTGGAGGGGCTCAATGAGCAGTTCTTC. Its translation: CASSLEGLNEQFF.

The chain couples TRBV5-1 to TRBJ1-3, with a possible D match to TRBD1 (6 bases). The CDR3 has 15 residues. Deletions cut 3 bases from V and 3 bases from J, with 13 bases between. CDR1 and CDR2 (germline): SGHRS, YFSETQ. The CDR3 DNA follows: TGCGCCAGCAGCTCTGAGGGGGGACTTGGAAACACCATATATTTT. It codes for CASSSEGGLGNTIYF.

The chain is built from TRBV29-1 and TRBJ2-5; no clear D gene. V was pared by 8 bases and J by 0 bases, with 13 bases between. CDR1 and CDR2 from the germline V gene are SQVTM and ANQGSEA. The CDR3 covers 13 residues. The CDR3 region is CSSFPRNQETQYF. The CDR3 DNA reads as TGCAGCAGTTTTCCCAGGAACCAAGAGACCCAGTACTTC.

This clonotype was recorded at least ten times. V and J are TRBV7-2 and TRBJ1-1, with D uncertain. V lost 1 base, J lost 6 bases, and 9 bases lay in between. Germline CDR1 is SGHTA and CDR2 is FQGNSA. The CDR3 has 13 amino acids. The CDR3 coding sequence is TGTGCCAGCAGCTTAGAGGGATGGGCTGAAGCTTTCTTT. This translates into CASSLEGWAEAFF.

The chain is built from TRBV7-2 and TRBJ2-7, with D tentatively TRBD2 (5 bases). The CDR3 contains 10 residues. Germline-derived CDR1 and CDR2 are SGHTA and FQGNSA. V was shortened by 8 bases and J by 7 bases, with 9 bases between the two germline ends. The chain's CDR3 is CASGSGEQYF. The CDR3 DNA reads as TGTGCCAGCGGGAGTGGGGAGCAGTACTTC.

This clonotype was detected only a few times. The chain carries TRBV5-1 and TRBJ1-5, with 7 bases fitting TRBD1. The length of the CDR3 is 17 residues. Trimming took 3 bases from V and 0 from J; bases not matched to a gene: 9. In germline, CDR1 is SGHRS, CDR2 YFSETQ. CDR3 coding DNA: TGCGCCAGCAGCTCCCGGGACAGAGCTTATAGCAATCAGCCCCAGCATTTT. It encodes CASSSRDRAYSNQPQHF.

V is TRBV7-9 and J is TRBJ1-2; TRBD1 matches at 11 bases. Germline CDR1 SEHNR, CDR2 FQNEAQ (reference sequence). V shed 3 bases, J shed 5 bases, and the junction held 14 bases outside the gene matches. CDR3 length: 18 amino acids. CDR3 sequence reads: CASSLPGQGVGETYGYTF. The CDR3 DNA sequence: TGTGCCAGCAGCTTGCCGGGACAGGGGGTGGGCGAAACATATGGCTACACCTTC.